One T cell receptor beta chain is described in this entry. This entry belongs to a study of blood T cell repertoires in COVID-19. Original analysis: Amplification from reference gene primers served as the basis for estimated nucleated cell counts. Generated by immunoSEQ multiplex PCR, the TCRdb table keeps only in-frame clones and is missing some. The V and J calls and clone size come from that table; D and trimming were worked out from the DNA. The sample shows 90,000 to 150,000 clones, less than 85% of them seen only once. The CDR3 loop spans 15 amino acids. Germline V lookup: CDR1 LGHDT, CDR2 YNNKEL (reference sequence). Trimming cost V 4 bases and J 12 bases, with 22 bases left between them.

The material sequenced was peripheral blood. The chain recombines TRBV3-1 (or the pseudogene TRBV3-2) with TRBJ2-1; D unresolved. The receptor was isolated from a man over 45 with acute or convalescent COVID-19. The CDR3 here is CASSLGAGPTPRQFF. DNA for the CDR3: TGTGCCAGCAGCCTAGGAGCCGGCCCCACTCCAAGGCAGTTCTTC.